The next 10 T cell receptor beta chains were all read from a single sample in a study of blood T cell repertoires in COVID-19. Repertoires were generated with immunoSEQ multiplex PCR, while TCRdb's copy carries only in-frame clones and drops some. The table records over 130,000 clones, 75% to 80% of them present only once. Sequenced sample: PBMCs or T cells enriched from blood (not recorded which). The receptors come from a woman aged 50 to 60 who had recovered from COVID-19.

In its sample, this clone was seen a few times. V gene TRBV18 combines with J gene TRBJ2-7; D call uncertain. The CDR3 loop spans 12 amino acids. V was pared by 6 bases and J by 0 bases, with 6 bases between. CDR1 is KGHSH and CDR2 is LQKENI in the germline V gene. CDR3 residues: CASSSTSYEQYF. The CDR3 DNA is TGTGCCAGCTCGAGCACCTCCTACGAGCAGTACTTC.

The rearrangement joins TRBV10-1 to TRBJ1-5; 7 nucleotides match TRBD1. CDR1 is WNHNN and CDR2 is SYGVQD in the germline V gene (reference sequence). V lost 4 bases, J lost 10 bases, and 13 bases stayed unmatched. The CDR3 loop spans 15 amino acids. The CDR3 loop is CASSGGAGGIGPQHF. The CDR3 DNA reads as TGCGCCAGCAGTGGTGGGGCAGGGGGAATCGGCCCCCAGCATTTT.

This clone was seen a handful of times. The V gene is TRBV6-4, the J gene TRBJ2-1; 12 bases agree with TRBD2. CDR1 and CDR2 from the germline V gene are MRHNA and SNTAGT. The junction had 7 bases not matched to a gene; V was cut back by 6 bases and J by 7 bases. This CDR3 comprises 15 residues. CDR3 sequence: CASSISSGGGNEQFF. The CDR3 DNA follows: TGTGCCAGCAGCATTTCTAGCGGGGGGGGAAATGAGCAGTTCTTC.

The chain uses TRBV28 and TRBJ2-7; 8 nucleotides line up with TRBD1. Germline values: CDR1 MDHEN, CDR2 SYDVKM. CDR3 length equals 12 residues. V shed 6 bases, J shed 9 bases, and the junction held 7 bases outside the gene matches. CDR3 nucleotide sequence: TGTGCCAGCAGAACCGGGACAGGCGGGCAGTACTTC. It yields the protein CASRTGTGGQYF.

The chain links TRBV19 to TRBJ2-5; 9 nucleotides line up with TRBD1. After removal of 1 base from V and 3 bases from J, the junction contained 15 bases not matched to a gene. The CDR3 is made up of 19 amino acids. Germline CDR1 is LNHDA and CDR2 is SQIVND (reference sequence). CDR3 amino acids: CASSIALRTPGTGKETQYF. The DNA for the CDR3 is TGTGCCAGTAGTATAGCGCTGCGAACCCCCGGGACAGGGAAAGAGACCCAGTACTTC.

CDR3 coding DNA: TGCAGCGCCGACAGGGGAGGGACCGGGGAGCTGTTTTTT. It yields the protein CSADRGGTGELFF. This sequence joins TRBV29-1 and TRBJ2-2, with a possible D match to TRBD1 (8 bases). Germline CDR1 SQVTM, CDR2 ANQGSEA. This CDR3 has 13 residues. Trimming left V 7 bases short and J 5 bases short, with 14 bases between.

V gene TRBV27 combines with J gene TRBJ1-2; 8 nucleotides align to TRBD1. J lost 8 bases, V lost 4 bases, and 6 bases had no gene match. The CDR3 extends over 13 amino acids. Looked up from germline, CDR1 is MNHEY and CDR2 is SMNVEV (reference sequence). The CDR3 spells CASSSTGARGYTF. CDR3 DNA: TGTGCCAGCAGTTCGACAGGGGCCAGGGGCTACACCTTC.

The chain is built from TRBV10-2 and TRBJ1-1; 7 bases line up with TRBD1. The germline gives CDR1 WSHSY, CDR2 SAAADI. The CDR3 has 12 residues. Unmatched junction bases numbered 7, after V lost 11 bases and J lost 4 bases. The CDR3 sequence is CAARTGGTEAFF. Here the CDR3 DNA reads TGCGCCGCTCGGACAGGAGGCACTGAAGCTTTCTTT.

This chain uses TRBV7-6 with TRBJ2-5, with a tentative D call TRBD2 (6 bases). V lost 4 bases, J lost 1 base, and 10 bases lay in between. CDR1 and CDR2 from the germline V gene are SGHVS and FNYEAQ. This CDR3 has 14 amino acids. The CDR3 region has the DNA TGTGCCAGCAGCTCCGACGGGAGCCAAGAGACCCAGTACTTC. Protein product: CASSSDGSQETQYF.

V usage is TRBV6-5 and J usage is TRBJ1-2, with TRBD1 identical over 8 bases. The CDR3 runs to 13 residues. The trim removed 6 bases at V and 8 bases at J, leaving 8 bases unmatched. Germline values: CDR1 MNHEY, CDR2 SVGAGI. CDR3 in DNA: TGTGCCAGCAGCCTTGACAGGGGAAAAGGCTACACCTTC. It translates to CASSLDRGKGYTF.